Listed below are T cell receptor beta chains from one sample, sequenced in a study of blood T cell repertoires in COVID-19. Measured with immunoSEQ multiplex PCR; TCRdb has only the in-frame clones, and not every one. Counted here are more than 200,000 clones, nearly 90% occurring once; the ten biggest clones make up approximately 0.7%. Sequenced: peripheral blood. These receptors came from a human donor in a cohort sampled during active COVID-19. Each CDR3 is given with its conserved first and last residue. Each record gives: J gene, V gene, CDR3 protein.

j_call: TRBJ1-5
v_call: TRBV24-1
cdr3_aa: CATSDPGGGHSNQPQHF

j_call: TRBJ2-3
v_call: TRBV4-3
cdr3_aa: CASSRLAAGTITDTQYF

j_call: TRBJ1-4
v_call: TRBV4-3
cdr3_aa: CASSQDWQVNEKLFF

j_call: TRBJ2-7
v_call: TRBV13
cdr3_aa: CASSLASSGWEQYF

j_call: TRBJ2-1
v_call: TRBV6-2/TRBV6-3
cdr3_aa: CASSPSSGRASNEQFF

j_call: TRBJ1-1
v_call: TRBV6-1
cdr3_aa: CASSEASTAEAFF

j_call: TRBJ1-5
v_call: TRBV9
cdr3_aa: CASSVGIDQPQHF

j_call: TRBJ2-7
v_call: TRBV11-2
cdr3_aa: CASSLDRASYEQYF

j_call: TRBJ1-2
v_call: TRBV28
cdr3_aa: CASSTWDRNYGYTF

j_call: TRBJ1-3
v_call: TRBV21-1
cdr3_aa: CASSSPGERGPSSGNTIYF

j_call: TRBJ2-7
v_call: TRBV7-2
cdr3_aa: CASSLRGGAEYEQYF

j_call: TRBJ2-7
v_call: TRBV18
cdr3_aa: CASSPDLGQLQYF

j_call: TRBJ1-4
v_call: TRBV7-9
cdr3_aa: CASSLTVGGMREKLFF

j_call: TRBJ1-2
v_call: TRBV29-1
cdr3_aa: CSVEGQGYGYTF

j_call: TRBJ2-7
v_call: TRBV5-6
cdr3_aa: CASSTQLGTQTYEQYF

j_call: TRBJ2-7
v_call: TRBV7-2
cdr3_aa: CASSFTSGSYEQYF

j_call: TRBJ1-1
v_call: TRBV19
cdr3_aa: CASSQVRGDTEAFF

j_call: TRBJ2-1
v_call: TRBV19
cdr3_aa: CASSIIADPYTEQFF

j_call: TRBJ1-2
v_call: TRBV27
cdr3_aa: CASRMNSRDRGTGYTF

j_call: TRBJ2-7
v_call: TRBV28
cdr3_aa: CASTPEGYEQYF

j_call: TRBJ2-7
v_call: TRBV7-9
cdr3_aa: CASSRDFSYEQYF

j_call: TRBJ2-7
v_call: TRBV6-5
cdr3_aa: CASRGTGIEQYF

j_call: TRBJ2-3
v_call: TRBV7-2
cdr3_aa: CASSSLGGIGVTDTQYF

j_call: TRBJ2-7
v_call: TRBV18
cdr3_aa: CASSPRTGGISYEQYF

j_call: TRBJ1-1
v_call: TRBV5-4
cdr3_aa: CASSPGGDLGTEAFF

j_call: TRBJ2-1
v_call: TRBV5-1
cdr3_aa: CASSSLPESSYNEQFF

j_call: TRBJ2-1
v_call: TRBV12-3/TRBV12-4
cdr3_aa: CASSLNRAEQFF

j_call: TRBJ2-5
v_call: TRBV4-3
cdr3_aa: CASSRLTSDQETQYF

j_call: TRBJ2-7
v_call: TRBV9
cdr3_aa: CASSLSGTYEQYF

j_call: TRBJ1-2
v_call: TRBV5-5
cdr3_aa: CASSFTGASGYTF

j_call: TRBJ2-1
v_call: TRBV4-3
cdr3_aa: CASSRRLAGDYNEQFF

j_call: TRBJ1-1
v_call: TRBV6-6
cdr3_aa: CASRTGGRSIYTEAFF

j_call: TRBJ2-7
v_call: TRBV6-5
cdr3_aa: CASSLTGGQSYEQYF

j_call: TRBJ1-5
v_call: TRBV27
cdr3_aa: CASSLGGGYPFRPYSNQPQHF

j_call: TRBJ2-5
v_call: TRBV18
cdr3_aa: CASSPTLAVGQETQYF

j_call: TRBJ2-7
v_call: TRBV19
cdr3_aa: CASSTGSSRIRPYEQYF

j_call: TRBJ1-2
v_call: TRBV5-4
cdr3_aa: CASSSGTGNKYGYTF

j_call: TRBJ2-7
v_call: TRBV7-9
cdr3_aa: CASSSHNPGQGIYEQYF

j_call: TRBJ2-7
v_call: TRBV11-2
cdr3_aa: CASSLSPTHYEQYF

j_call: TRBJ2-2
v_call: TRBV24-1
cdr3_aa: CATSGTGGTGELFF

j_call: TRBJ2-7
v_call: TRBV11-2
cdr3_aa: CASSGLAGSSYEQYF

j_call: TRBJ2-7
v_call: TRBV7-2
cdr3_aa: CASSLGARYYEQYF

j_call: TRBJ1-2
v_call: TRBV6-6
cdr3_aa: CASSYSKGQSYGYTF

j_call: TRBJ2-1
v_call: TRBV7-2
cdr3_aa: CASSLPRGELYNEQFF

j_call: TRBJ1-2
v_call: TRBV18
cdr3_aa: CASSLGTDYGHTF

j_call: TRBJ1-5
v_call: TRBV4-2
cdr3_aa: CASSQPGVTQPQHF

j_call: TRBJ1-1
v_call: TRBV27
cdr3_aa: CASSPPGQRTEAFF

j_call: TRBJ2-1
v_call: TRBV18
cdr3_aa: CASCRSLAAIYNEQFF

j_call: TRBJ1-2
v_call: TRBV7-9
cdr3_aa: CAVRGGNGYTF

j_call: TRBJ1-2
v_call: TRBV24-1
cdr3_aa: CATSDLEQSYTF

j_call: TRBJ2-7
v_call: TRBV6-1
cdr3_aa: CASSDGRGLLSYEQYF

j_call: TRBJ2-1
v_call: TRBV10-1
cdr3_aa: CASSEPPRRSSYNEQFF

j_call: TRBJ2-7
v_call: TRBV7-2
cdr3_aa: CASSLGTGPYEQYF

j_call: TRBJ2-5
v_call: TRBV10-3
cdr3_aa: CAISESRDSQETQYF